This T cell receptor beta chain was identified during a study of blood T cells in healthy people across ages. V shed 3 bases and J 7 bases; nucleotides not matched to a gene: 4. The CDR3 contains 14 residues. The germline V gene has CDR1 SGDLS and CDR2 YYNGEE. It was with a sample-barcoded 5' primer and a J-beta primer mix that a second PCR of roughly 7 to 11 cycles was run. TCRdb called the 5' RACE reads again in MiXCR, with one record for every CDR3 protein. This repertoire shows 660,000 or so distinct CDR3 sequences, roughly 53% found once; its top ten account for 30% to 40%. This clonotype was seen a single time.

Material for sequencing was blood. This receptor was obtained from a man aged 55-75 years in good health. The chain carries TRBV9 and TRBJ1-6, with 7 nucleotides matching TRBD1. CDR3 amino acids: CASSGAGGNSPLHF. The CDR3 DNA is TGTGCCAGCAGCGGGGCAGGGGGAAATTCACCCCTCCACTTT.